This T cell receptor beta chain was retrieved from a study of CD8 T cells in Susac syndrome. This clonotype has only a few counts. The V and J ends lost 0 bases and 1 base respectively, with 10 bases between them. CDR1 is MNHEY, CDR2 SVGAGI, per germline. The CDR3 has 15 amino acids. Random hexamers were used to reverse transcribe an amount of about 0.45 to 1 ug RNA. The authors amplified TCR beta CDR3 across 54 Vbeta and 13 Jbeta using immunoSEQ multiplex PCR. TCRdb reanalysed the immunoSEQ multiplex PCR reads using MiXCR and keeps one entry per CDR3 protein. The sample shows 100,000 to 150,000 distinct CDR3 sequences, nearly 95% of them seen only once. Through negative isolation, CD4+ and CD8+ T cells were obtained, while TEMRA cells were enriched using FACS.

This receptor was obtained from a human donor in good health. The chain carries TRBV6-5 and TRBJ2-7; a weak D match, TRBD2 (6 bases). Sequencing was performed on CD4+ T cells from PBMCs. CDR3 DNA sequence: TGTGCCAGCAGTTACTCAACAAGCGGGTCCTACGAGCAGTACTTC. Translation gives CASSYSTSGSYEQYF.